These 28 T cell receptor beta chains came from one sample sequenced in a study of blood T cells in healthy people across ages. A J-beta primer mix and a sample-barcoded 5' primer were used in a second PCR of roughly 7 to 12 cycles. TCRdb reprocessed the 5' RACE reads with MiXCR, giving one entry per CDR3 protein. The sample has roughly 500,000 distinct CDR3 sequences, 25% to 30% seen once; the top ten hold roughly 18%. Input material: blood. These receptors came from a woman in her seventies in good health.

Of note for this clonotype: This may stem from a read error, because a much larger clone lies one nucleotide away. The J gene is TRBJ2-2, the V gene TRBV29-1, with TRBD1 matching over 8 bases. The CDR3 sequence is 13 residues long. CDR1 is SQVTM and CDR2 is ANQGSEA in the germline V gene. The CDR3 spells CSVVRQGAGELLF. CDR3 coding DNA: TGCAGCGTTGTGCGGCAGGGGGCCGGGGAGCTGCTTTTT.

V gene TRBV7-9 combines with J gene TRBJ2-3; D call uncertain. Trimming took 0 bases from V and 0 from J, leaving 7 bases between them. Germline CDR1 SEHNR, CDR2 FQNEAQ (reference sequence). The CDR3 totals 15 residues. CDR3 sequence reads: CASSLALGSTDTQYF. The CDR3 DNA is TGTGCCAGCAGCTTAGCCCTGGGGAGCACAGATACGCAGTATTTT.

The chain links TRBV7-3 to TRBJ2-1; TRBD2 matches at 9 bases. The J segment lost 5 bases and the V segment lost 5 bases, leaving 7 bases of the junction unmatched. This CDR3 is built from 15 residues. Germline assignment: CDR1 SGHTA and CDR2 FQGTGA. CDR3 sequence reads: CASSVVAGANNEQFF. CDR3 in DNA: TGTGCCAGCAGCGTCGTAGCGGGGGCAAACAATGAGCAGTTCTTC.

The genes are TRBV7-3 and TRBJ2-3; 11 bases agree with TRBD1. Trimming cost V 0 bases and J 5 bases; bases outside gene matches: 1. Germline CDR1 reads SGHTA; CDR2 reads FQGTGA. The CDR3 is made up of 15 amino acids. The DNA of the CDR3 is TGTGCCAGCAGCTTAACGGGACAGGGGGGAGATACGCAGTATTTT. Translated, it gives CASSLTGQGGDTQYF.

This rearrangement joins TRBV6-5 to TRBJ1-1; D is possibly TRBD1 (6 bases). The CDR3 length is 11 residues. V lost 7 bases and J 5 bases, leaving 8 bases between the germline ends. CDR1 is MNHEY, CDR2 SVGAGI, per germline. In DNA, the CDR3 is TGTGCCAGCACCCAGGGGACTGAAGCTTTCTTT. Translating gives CASTQGTEAFF.

The chain carries TRBV4-3 and TRBJ2-3, with 7 bases identical to TRBD1. Germline trimming cut 0 bases from V and 0 bases from J; bases unmatched to any gene: 3. The germline V gene encodes CDR1 LGHNA and CDR2 YSLEER. CDR3 size: 16 residues. The CDR3 protein is CASSQEHRGSTDTQYF. The CDR3 nucleotides are TGCGCCAGCAGCCAAGAGCACAGGGGCAGCACAGATACGCAGTATTTT.

The genes are TRBV5-5 and TRBJ1-1; the D is unclear. The CDR3 length is 15 residues. Trimming removed 5 bases from V and 0 bases from J, with 14 bases in between. Germline CDR1 SGHKS, CDR2 YYEKEE (reference sequence). Here the CDR3 DNA reads TGTGCCAGCAGTCTTAAGCATCTTATGAACACTGAAGCTTTCTTT. Amino acids: CASSLKHLMNTEAFF.

The chain employs TRBV29-1 and TRBJ1-2, with TRBD1 matching 11 bases. CDR3 length: 12 residues. Trimming took 7 bases from V and 4 from J; bases not matched to a gene: 2. Germline V lookup: CDR1 SQVTM, CDR2 ANQGSEA. As DNA, the CDR3 is TGCAGCGCTGGGACAGGGGGCTATGGCTACACCTTC. This encodes CSAGTGGYGYTF. Combining the CDR3 with reference TRBV29-1 and TRBJ1-2 gives the whole variable domain SAVISQKPSRDICQRGTSLTIQCQVDSQVTMMFWYRQQPGQSLTLIATANQGSEATYESGFVIDKFPISRPNLTFSTLTVSNMSPEDSSIYLCSAGTGGYGYTFGSGTRLTVV.

This clonotype was picked up a small number of times. The V gene is TRBV5-1, the J gene TRBJ1-4, with TRBD1 matching over 7 bases. J was trimmed by 5 bases and V by 4 bases; bases with no gene match: 8. The CDR3 consists of 15 residues. From germline, CDR1 is SGHRS and CDR2 YFSETQ. CDR3 amino acids: CASSPQGTENEKLFF. CDR3 nucleotide sequence: TGCGCCAGCAGCCCCCAAGGGACAGAGAATGAAAAACTGTTTTTT.

This clonotype has only a few counts. The V and J genes are TRBV5-1 and TRBJ2-3, with D unclear. CDR3 size: 14 residues. The ends were cut back, 0 bases at V and 6 bases at J, with 11 bases in the middle. Per germline, CDR1 SGHRS and CDR2 YFSETQ. The CDR3 loop is CASSLERHRDTQYF. The CDR3 DNA sequence: TGCGCCAGCAGCTTGGAAAGACATCGGGATACGCAGTATTTT.

This chain uses TRBV27 with TRBJ1-2; 7 bases are shared with TRBD1. The germline V gene has CDR1 MNHEY and CDR2 SMNVEV (reference sequence). The CDR3 is made up of 16 amino acids. The junction had 10 bases not matched to a gene; V was cut back by 4 bases and J by 2 bases. CDR3 nucleotides: TGTGCCAGCAGTTCGCAGACAGGGCCGAGGAACTATGGCTACACCTTC. This encodes CASSSQTGPRNYGYTF.

V and J are TRBV3-1 and TRBJ2-5, with D tentatively TRBD2 (6 bases). V gave up 9 bases and J gave up 2 bases, with 13 bases separating them. CDR1 LGHDT and CDR2 YNNKEL come from the germline V gene (reference sequence). The CDR3 covers 13 residues. The DNA for the CDR3 is TGTGCCAGTGGGGACTGGCAGCAAGAGACCCAGTACTTC. Residues: CASGDWQQETQYF.

This clonotype was observed a handful of times. V is TRBV21-1 and J is TRBJ2-5; the table gives TRBD1 as D, unverified against the DNA. The J call may not be correct, given that the DNA end is closer to TRBJ2-7. TRBV21-1 is a documented pseudogene. The CDR3 runs to 14 residues. This CDR3 reads CASSMRGSSYEQYF. In nucleotides, the CDR3 is TGTGCCAGCAGCATGCGGGGGAGCTCCTACGAGCAGTACTTC.

V and J are TRBV20-1 and TRBJ1-2, with TRBD1 identical over 7 bases. The CDR3 loop spans 12 amino acids. Looked up from germline, CDR1 is DFQATT and CDR2 is SNEGSKA (reference sequence). The V gene end was trimmed by 3 bases and the J gene end by 5 bases; junction bases not matched to a gene: 3. The DNA of the CDR3 is TGCAGTGCTAGGGCAGGGGGTTATGGCTACACCTTC. It specifies CSARAGGYGYTF.

V is TRBV6-2 or TRBV6-3 and J is TRBJ2-4; 9 bases map to TRBD1. The CDR3 has 17 residues. Germline CDR1 MNHEY, CDR2 SVGEGT. The J segment lost 2 bases and the V segment lost 2 bases, leaving 7 bases of the junction unmatched. CDR3 region: CASSYRGQGWTKNIQYF. The CDR3 bases are TGTGCCAGCAGTTACAGGGGACAGGGTTGGACCAAAAACATTCAGTACTTC.

The rearrangement uses TRBV7-9 and TRBJ2-7; D is possibly TRBD1 or TRBD2 (5 bases each). The V end was cut by 5 bases, the J end by 1 base, with 12 bases between. Germline CDR1 is SEHNR and CDR2 is FQNEAQ (reference sequence). This CDR3 has 14 residues. The DNA of the CDR3 is TGTGCCAGCAGCCCCGGGACCAAGTCCTACGAGCAGTACTTC. Translation: CASSPGTKSYEQYF.

The chain couples TRBV19 to TRBJ2-3; the D call may be TRBD1 or TRBD2 (5 bases each). CDR3 size: 13 residues. Trimming took off 7 bases at V and 7 bases at J, with 15 bases between the two ends. Germline loops: CDR1 LNHDA, CDR2 SQIVND (reference sequence). The CDR3 loop is CASTGTGINTQYF. As DNA, the CDR3 is TGTGCCAGTACGGGGACGGGGATCAATACGCAGTATTTT.

This clonotype was seen a handful of times. This chain connects TRBV20-1 to TRBJ2-5, with D possibly being TRBD1 (6 bases). The V end lost 0 bases, the J end lost 1 base, and 24 bases lay between the germline ends. CDR3 length equals 19 residues. Germline V lookup: CDR1 DFQATT, CDR2 SNEGSKA (reference sequence). The CDR3 region has the DNA TGCAGTGCTAGAGACCAAGGGAGTTGGGGGCGACAGGTCCAAGAGACCCAGTACTTC. Translating it yields CSARDQGSWGRQVQETQYF.

This clonotype was detected a few times. The V and J genes are TRBV29-1 and TRBJ2-1, with 9 nucleotides matching TRBD1. This CDR3 spans 13 amino acids. The germline V gene has CDR1 SQVTM and CDR2 ANQGSEA. J gave up 4 bases and V 7 bases, and 5 bases lay outside the gene matches. The CDR3 sequence is CSGRTGVYNEQFF. The CDR3 coding sequence is TGCAGCGGAAGGACAGGGGTGTACAATGAGCAGTTCTTC.

Here the CDR3 DNA reads TGTGCCAGCAGCTTCGAGGGGCAGTGGAATTCACCCCTCCACTTT. Translating it yields CASSFEGQWNSPLHF. V is TRBV7-2 and J is TRBJ1-6; D perhaps matches TRBD1 (5 bases). Looked up from germline, CDR1 is SGHTA and CDR2 is FQGNSA. V lost 3 bases and J lost 7, with 13 bases in between. This CDR3 spans 15 amino acids.

The chain links TRBV6-5 to TRBJ2-5, with D tentatively TRBD1 (6 bases). The length of the CDR3 is 14 residues. Germline V gene data show CDR1 as MNHEY and CDR2 as SVGAGI. V gave up 4 bases and J gave up 9 bases, with 18 bases separating them. The CDR3 DNA follows: TGTGCCAGCAGTTCCGGGACCGCGAGGGGGTCCCAGTACTTC. This sequence encodes CASSSGTARGSQYF.

The chain combines TRBV12-3 or TRBV12-4 with TRBJ1-4; 11 nucleotides agree with TRBD1. V lost 4 bases, J lost 8 bases, and 15 bases stayed unmatched. The CDR3 is 18 residues long. The CDR3 DNA reads as TGTGCCAGCAGTTCCCTTTATGGCCGGACAGGGGGCCGGGAAAAACTGTTTTTT. It translates to CASSSLYGRTGGREKLFF.

The sample holds a few counts of this clonotype. The chain has TRBV28 and TRBJ2-6; D could derive from TRBD1 or TRBD2 (5 bases each). CDR1 is MDHEN and CDR2 is SYDVKM in the germline V gene. This CDR3 has 15 residues. Trimming left V 8 bases short and J 0 bases short, with 11 bases between. CDR3: CASWGRSSGANVLTF. CDR3 DNA: TGTGCCAGCTGGGGACGGAGCTCTGGGGCCAACGTCCTGACTTTC. Based on the CDR3 plus reference TRBV28 and TRBJ2-6, the full variable domain is DVKVTQSSRYLVKRTGEKVFLECVQDMDHENMFWYRQDPGLGLRLIYFSYDVKMKEKGDIPEGYSVSREKKERFSLILESASTNQTSMYLCASWGRSSGANVLTFGAGSRLTVL.

The table lists this clonotype with many counts. The chain recombines TRBV5-1 with TRBJ2-5, with 9 bases matching TRBD2. The trim removed 0 bases at V and 3 bases at J, leaving 0 bases unmatched. The CDR3 loop spans 14 amino acids. Germline V lookup: CDR1 SGHRS, CDR2 YFSETQ. The CDR3 DNA sequence: TGCGCCAGCAGCTTGGCTAGCGGGGAAGAGACCCAGTACTTC. This translates into CASSLASGEETQYF.

This clonotype has more than one count but fewer than ten. The chain combines TRBV15 with TRBJ2-3; no definite D call. In germline, CDR1 is LNHNV, CDR2 YYDKDF (reference sequence). CDR3 length: 13 residues. Trimming stripped 7 bases from V and 6 bases from J, with 14 bases between. The CDR3 region has the DNA TGTGCCACCACTAAAGGAGCGTGGGATACGCAGTATTTT. Its protein is CATTKGAWDTQYF. Looking up the rest from reference TRBV15 and TRBJ2-3 gives the full variable domain: DAMVIQNPRYQVTQFGKPVTLSCSQTLNHNVMYWYQQKSSQAPKLLFHYYDKDFNNEADTPDNFQSRRPNTSFCFLDIRSPGLGDTAMYLCATTKGAWDTQYFGPGTRLTVL.

The rearrangement joins TRBV9 to TRBJ2-5; D is perhaps TRBD2 (5 bases). Trimming removed 0 bases at V and 5 bases at J, with 14 bases between. The CDR3 runs to 15 residues. CDR1 is SGDLS, CDR2 YYNGEE, per germline. The CDR3 protein is CASSVAGSIGETQYF. Written as DNA, the CDR3 is TGTGCCAGCAGCGTAGCGGGGAGCATCGGGGAGACCCAGTACTTC.

This chain uses TRBV27 with TRBJ2-3; D is possibly TRBD2 (5 bases). The V end was cut by 5 bases, the J end by 3 bases, with 12 bases between. The CDR3 runs to 14 residues. Germline CDR1 MNHEY, CDR2 SMNVEV (reference sequence). CDR3 sequence: CASSPGRLTDTQYF. CDR3 DNA: TGTGCCAGCAGTCCGGGGAGACTGACAGATACGCAGTATTTT.

A remark on this clonotype: The junction shows a germline mismatch at one end, possibly a read error. The chain is built from TRBV20-1 and TRBJ2-3; 8 nucleotides agree with TRBD2. The germline V gene has CDR1 DFQATT and CDR2 SNEGSKA (reference sequence). The length of the CDR3 is 15 residues. This CDR3 is CSASGGGIGTDAQYF. The DNA for the CDR3 is TGCAGTGCTAGCGGCGGGGGGATCGGCACAGATGCGCAGTATTTT.